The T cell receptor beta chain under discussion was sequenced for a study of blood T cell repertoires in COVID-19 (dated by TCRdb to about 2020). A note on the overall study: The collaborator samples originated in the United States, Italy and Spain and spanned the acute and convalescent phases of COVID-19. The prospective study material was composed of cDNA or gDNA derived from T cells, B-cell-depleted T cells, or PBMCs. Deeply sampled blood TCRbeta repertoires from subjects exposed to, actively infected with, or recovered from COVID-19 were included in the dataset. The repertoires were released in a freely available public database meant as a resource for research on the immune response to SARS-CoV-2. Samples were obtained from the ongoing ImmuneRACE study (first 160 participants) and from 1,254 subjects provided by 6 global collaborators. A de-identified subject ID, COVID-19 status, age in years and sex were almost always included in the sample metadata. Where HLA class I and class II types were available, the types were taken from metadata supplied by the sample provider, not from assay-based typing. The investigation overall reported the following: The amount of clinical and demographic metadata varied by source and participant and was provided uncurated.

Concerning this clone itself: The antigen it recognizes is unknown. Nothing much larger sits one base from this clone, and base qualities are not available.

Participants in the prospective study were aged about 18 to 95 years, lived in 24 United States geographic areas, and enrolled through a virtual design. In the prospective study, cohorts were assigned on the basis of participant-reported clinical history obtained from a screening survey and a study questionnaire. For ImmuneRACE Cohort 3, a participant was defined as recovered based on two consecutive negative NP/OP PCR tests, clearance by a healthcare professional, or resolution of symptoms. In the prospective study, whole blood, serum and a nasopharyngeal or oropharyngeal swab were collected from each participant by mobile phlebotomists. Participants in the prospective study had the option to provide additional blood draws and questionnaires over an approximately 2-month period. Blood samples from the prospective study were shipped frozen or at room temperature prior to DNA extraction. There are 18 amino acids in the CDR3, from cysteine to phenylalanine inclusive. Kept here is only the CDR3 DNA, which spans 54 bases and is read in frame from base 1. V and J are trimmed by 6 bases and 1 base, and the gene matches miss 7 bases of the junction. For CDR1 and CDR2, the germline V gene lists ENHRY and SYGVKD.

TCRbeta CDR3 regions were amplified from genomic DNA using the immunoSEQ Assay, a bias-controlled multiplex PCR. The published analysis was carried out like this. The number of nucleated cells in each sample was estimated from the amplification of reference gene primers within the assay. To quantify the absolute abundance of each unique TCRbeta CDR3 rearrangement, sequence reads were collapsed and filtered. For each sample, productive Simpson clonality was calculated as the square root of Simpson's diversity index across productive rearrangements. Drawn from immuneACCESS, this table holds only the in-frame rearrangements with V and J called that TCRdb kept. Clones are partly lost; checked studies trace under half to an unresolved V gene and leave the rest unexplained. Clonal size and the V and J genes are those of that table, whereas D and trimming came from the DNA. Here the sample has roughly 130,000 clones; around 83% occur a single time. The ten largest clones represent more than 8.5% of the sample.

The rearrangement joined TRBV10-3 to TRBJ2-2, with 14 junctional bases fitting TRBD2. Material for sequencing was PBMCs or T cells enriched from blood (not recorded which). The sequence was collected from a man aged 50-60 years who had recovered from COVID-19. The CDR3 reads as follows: CAIRRTSGGSLNTGELFF. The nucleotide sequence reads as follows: TGTGCCATCAGGAGGACTAGCGGGGGGTCATTGAACACCGGGGAGCTGTTTTTT.